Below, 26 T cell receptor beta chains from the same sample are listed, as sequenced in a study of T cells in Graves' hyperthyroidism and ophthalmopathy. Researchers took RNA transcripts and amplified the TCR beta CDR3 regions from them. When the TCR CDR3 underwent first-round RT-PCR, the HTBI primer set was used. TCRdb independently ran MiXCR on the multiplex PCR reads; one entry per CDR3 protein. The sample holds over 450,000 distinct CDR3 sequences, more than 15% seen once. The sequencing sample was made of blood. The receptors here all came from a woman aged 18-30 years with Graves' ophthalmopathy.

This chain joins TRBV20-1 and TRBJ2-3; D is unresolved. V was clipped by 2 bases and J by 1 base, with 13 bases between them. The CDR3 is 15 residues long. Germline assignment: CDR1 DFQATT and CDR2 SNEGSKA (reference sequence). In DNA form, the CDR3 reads TGCAGTGCTAGAAGGACGGAAGGTGGCACAGATACGCAGTATTTT. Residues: CSARRTEGGTDTQYF.

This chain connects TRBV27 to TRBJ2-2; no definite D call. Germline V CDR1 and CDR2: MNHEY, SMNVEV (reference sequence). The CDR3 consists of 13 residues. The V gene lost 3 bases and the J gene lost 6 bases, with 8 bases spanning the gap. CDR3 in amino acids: CASSFSRSGELFF. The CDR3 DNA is TGTGCCAGCAGTTTTTCTCGCTCCGGGGAGCTGTTTTTT.

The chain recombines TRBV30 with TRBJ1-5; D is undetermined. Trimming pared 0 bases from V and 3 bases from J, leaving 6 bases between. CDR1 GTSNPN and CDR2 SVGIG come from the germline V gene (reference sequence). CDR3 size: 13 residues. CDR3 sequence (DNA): TGTGCCTGGAGTGTCGGGGACAATCAGCCCCAGCATTTT. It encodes CAWSVGDNQPQHF.

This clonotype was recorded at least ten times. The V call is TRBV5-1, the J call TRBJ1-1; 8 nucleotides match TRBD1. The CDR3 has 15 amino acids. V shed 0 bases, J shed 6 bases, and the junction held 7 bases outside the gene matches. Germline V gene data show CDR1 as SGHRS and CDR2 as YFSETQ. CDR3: CASSLGSGGYPEAFF. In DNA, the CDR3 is TGCGCCAGCAGCTTGGGATCAGGGGGCTACCCTGAAGCTTTCTTT. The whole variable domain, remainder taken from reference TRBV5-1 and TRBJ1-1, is KAGVTQTPRYLIKTRGQQVTLSCSPISGHRSVSWYQQTPGQGLQFLFEYFSETQRNKGNFPGRFSGRQFSNSRSEMNVSTLELGDSALYLCASSLGSGGYPEAFFGQGTRLTVV.

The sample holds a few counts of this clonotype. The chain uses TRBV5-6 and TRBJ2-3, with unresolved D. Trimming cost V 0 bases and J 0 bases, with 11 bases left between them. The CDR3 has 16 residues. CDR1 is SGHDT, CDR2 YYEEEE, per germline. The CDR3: CASSLANGFSTDTQYF. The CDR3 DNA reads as TGTGCCAGCAGCTTGGCCAACGGCTTTAGCACAGATACGCAGTATTTT.

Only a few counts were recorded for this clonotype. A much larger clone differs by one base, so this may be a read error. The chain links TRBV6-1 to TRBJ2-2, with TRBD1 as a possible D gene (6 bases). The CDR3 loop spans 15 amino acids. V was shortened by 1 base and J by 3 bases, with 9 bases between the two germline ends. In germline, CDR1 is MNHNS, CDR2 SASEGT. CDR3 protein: CASSEGAGDTGELFF. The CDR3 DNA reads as TGTGCCAGCAGTGAAGGGGCAGGGGACACCGGGGAGCTGTTTTTT.

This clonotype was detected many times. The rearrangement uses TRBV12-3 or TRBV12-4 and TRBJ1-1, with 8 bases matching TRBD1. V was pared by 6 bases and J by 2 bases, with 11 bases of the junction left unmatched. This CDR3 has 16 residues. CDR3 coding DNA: TGTGCCAGCAGACAAGACAGGGGAGGTATAAACACTGAAGCTTTCTTT. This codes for CASRQDRGGINTEAFF.

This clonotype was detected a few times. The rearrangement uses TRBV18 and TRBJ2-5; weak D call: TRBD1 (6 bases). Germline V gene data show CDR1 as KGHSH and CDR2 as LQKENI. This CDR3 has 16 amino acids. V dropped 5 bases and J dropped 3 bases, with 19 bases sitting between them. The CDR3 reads CASSSNAGTLKETQYF. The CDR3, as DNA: TGTGCCAGCTCATCCAACGCCGGGACACTAAAAGAGACCCAGTACTTC.

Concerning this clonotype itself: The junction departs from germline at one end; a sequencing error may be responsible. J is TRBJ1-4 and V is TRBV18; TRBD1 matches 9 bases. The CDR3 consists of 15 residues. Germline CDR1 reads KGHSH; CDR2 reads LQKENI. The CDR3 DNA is TGTGCCAGCTCACCTGGGACAGGGATTAATGAAAGACTGTTTTTT. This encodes CASSPGTGINERLFF. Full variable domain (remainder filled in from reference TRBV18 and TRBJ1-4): NAGVMQNPRHLVRRRGQEARLRCSPMKGHSHVYWYRQLPEEGLKFMVYLQKENIIDESGMPKERFSAEFPKEGPSILRIQQVVRGDSAAYFCASSPGTGINERLFFGSGTQLSVL.

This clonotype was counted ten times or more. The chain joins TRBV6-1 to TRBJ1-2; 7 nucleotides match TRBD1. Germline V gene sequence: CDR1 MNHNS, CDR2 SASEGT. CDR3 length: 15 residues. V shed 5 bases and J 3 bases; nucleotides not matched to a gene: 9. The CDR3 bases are TGTGCCAGCAGTTACAGGGGAGGGGGTGACTATGGCTACACCTTC. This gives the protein CASSYRGGGDYGYTF.

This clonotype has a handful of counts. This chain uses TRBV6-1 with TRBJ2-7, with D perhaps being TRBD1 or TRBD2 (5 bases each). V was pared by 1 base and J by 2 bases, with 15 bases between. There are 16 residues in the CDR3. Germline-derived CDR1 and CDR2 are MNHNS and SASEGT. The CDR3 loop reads CASSEDMAGSPYEQYF. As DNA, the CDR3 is TGTGCCAGCAGTGAAGATATGGCAGGGAGTCCCTACGAGCAGTACTTC.

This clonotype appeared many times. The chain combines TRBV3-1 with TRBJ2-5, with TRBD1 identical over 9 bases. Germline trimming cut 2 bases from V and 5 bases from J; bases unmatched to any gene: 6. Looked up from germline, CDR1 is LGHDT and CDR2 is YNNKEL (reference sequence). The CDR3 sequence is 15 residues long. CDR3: CASSQRTGAGETQYF. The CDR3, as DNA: TGTGCCAGCAGCCAACGGACAGGGGCGGGGGAGACCCAGTACTTC.

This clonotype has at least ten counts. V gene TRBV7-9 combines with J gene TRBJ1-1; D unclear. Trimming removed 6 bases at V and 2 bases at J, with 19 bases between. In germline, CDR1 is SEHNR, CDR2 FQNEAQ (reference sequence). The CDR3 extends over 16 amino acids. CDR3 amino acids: CASSSGTAYLNTEAFF. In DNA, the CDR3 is TGTGCCAGCAGTTCCGGCACAGCATACTTAAACACTGAAGCTTTCTTT. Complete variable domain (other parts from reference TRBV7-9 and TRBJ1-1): DTGVSQNPRHKITKRGQNVTFRCDPISEHNRLYWYRQTLGQGPEFLTYFQNEAQLEKSRLLSDRFSAERPKGSFSTLEIQRTEQGDSAMYLCASSSGTAYLNTEAFFGQGTRLTVV.

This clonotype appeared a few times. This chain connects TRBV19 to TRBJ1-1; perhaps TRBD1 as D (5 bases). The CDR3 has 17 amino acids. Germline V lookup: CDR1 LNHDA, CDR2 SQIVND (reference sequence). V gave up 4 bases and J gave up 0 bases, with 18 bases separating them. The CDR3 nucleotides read TGTGCCAGTAGTACGAGACAGTGGGGTAACCTGAACACTGAAGCTTTCTTT. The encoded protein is CASSTRQWGNLNTEAFF.

CDR3: CASSQLMGDTEAFF. In DNA, the CDR3 is TGCGCCAGCAGCCAACTAATGGGGGACACTGAAGCTTTCTTT. This chain uses TRBV4-1 with TRBJ1-1; D may be TRBD1 (5 bases). V was pared by 2 bases and J by 3 bases, with 10 bases between. The CDR3 is 14 amino acids. CDR1 MGHRA and CDR2 YSYEKL come from the germline V gene.

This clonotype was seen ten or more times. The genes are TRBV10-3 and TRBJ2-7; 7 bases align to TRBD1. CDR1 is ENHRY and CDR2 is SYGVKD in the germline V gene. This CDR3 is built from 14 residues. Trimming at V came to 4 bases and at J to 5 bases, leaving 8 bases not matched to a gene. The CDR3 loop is CAISAATGLDEQYF. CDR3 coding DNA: TGTGCCATCAGTGCGGCGACAGGGCTCGACGAGCAGTACTTC.

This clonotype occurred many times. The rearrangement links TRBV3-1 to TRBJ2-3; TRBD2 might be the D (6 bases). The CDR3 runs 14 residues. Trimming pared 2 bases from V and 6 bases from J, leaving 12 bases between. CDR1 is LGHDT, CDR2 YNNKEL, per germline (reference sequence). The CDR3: CASSQSASADTQYF. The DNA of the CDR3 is TGTGCCAGCAGCCAAAGCGCTAGCGCTGATACGCAGTATTTT.

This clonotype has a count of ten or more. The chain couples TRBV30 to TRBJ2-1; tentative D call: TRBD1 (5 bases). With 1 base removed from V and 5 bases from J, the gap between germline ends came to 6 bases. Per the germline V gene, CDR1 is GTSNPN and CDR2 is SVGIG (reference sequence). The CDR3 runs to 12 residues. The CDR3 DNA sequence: TGTGCCTGGAGTGGACAGAACAATGAGCAGTTCTTC. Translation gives CAWSGQNNEQFF. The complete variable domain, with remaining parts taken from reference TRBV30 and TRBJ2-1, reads SQTIHQWPATLVQPVGSPLSLECTVEGTSNPNLYWYRQAAGRGLQLLFYSVGIGQISSEVPQNLSASRPQDRQFILSSKKLLLSDSGFYLCAWSGQNNEQFFGPGTRLTVL.

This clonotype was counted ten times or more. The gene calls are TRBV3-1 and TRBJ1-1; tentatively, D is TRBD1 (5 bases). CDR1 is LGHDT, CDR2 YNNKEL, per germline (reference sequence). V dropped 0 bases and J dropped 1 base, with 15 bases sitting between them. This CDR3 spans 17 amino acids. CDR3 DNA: TGTGCCAGCAGCCAAGAGAGCCCGTTTCAGGGGAACACTGAAGCTTTCTTT. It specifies CASSQESPFQGNTEAFF. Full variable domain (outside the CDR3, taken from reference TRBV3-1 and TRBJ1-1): DTAVSQTPKYLVTQMGNDKSIKCEQNLGHDTMYWYKQDSKKFLKIMFSYNNKELIINETVPNRFSPKSPDKAHLNLHINSLELGDSAVYFCASSQESPFQGNTEAFFGQGTRLTVV.

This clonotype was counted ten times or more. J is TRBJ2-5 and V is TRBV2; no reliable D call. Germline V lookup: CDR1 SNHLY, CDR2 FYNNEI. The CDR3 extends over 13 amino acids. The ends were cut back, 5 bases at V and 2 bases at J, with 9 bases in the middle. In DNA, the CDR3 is TGTGCCAGCAGTCAAAACTGGCAAGAGACCCAGTACTTC. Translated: CASSQNWQETQYF.

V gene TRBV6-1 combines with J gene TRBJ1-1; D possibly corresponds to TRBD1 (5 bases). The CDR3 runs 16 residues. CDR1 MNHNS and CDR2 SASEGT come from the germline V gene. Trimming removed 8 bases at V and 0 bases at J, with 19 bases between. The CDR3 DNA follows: TGTGCCAGCTCTGATTCAACAGGATACATGAACACTGAAGCTTTCTTT. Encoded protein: CASSDSTGYMNTEAFF.

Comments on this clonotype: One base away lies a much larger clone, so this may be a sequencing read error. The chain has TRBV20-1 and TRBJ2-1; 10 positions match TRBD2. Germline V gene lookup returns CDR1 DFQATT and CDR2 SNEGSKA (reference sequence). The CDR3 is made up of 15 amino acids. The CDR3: CSARQAGGSYNEQLF. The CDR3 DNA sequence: TGCAGTGCTAGACAAGCGGGAGGGAGTTACAATGAGCAGCTCTTC.

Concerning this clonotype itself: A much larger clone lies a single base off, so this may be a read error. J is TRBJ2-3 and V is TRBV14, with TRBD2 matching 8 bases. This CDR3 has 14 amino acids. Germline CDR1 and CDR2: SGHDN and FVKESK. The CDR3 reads CTSSQLAGTDTQYF. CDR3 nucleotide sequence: TGTACCAGCAGCCAATTAGCGGGAACAGATACGCAGTATTTT. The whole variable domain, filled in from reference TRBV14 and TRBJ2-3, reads EAGVTQFPSHSVIEKGQTVTLRCDPISGHDNLYWYRRVMGKEIKFLLHFVKESKQDESGMPNNRFLAERTGGTYSTLKVQPAELEDSGVYFCTSSQLAGTDTQYFGPGTRLTVL.

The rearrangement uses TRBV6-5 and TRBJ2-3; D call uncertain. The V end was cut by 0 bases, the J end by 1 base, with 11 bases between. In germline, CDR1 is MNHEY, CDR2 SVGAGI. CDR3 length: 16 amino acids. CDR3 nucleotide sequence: TGTGCCAGCAGTTACTCGAACGGGTACGGCACAGATACGCAGTATTTT. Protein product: CASSYSNGYGTDTQYF.

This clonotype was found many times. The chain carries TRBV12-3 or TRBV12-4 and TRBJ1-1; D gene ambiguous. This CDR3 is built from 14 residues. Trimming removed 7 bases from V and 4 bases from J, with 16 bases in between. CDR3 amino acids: CASTEVPSGTEAFF. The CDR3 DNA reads TGTGCCAGCACCGAAGTTCCGTCTGGCACTGAAGCTTTCTTT.

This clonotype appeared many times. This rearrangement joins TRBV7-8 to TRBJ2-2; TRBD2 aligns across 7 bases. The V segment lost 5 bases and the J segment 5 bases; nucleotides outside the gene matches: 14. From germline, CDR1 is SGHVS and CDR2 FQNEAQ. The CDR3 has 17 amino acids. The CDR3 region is CASSPHTGTTTTGELFF. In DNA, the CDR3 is TGTGCCAGCAGCCCTCACACCGGGACTACAACTACCGGGGAGCTGTTTTTT. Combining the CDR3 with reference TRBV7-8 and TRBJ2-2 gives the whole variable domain GAGVSQSPRYKVAKRGQDVALRCDPISGHVSLFWYQQALGQGPEFLTYFQNEAQLDKSGLPSDRFFAERPEGSVSTLKIQRTQQEDSAVYLCASSPHTGTTTTGELFFGEGSRLTVL.